This TCR beta chain was recovered during a study of cytomegalovirus exposure and HLA in healthy donors (dated by TCRdb to about 2017). As for the study more broadly: In an earlier analysis of under 750 of the donors, under 300 Gb of sequence data and 117 million unique TCR beta sequences from about 179 million T cells were reported. An early release covering roughly 640 HLA-typed donors comprised approximately 300 gigabases of sequencing data and tens of millions of unique TCR sequences. Of the 350 to 450 genotyped donors, 81% fell in the genetic ancestry cluster associated with self-reported Caucasian donors. The study was designed to test whether signatures of past pathogen exposure could be identified by cataloging public T cell receptors. The T cell repertoires of several hundred subjects were profiled by immunosequencing and related to cytomegalovirus serostatus. In addition to the first cohort of around 670 subjects, a separate validation cohort of approximately 130 different subjects was used. The study combined high-throughput TCR immunosequencing, statistical association of individual TCRs with disease status, and machine learning to predict cytomegalovirus infection status. In a later analysis, previously published TCR beta repertoires from some 640 donors were re-analyzed and high-resolution HLA genotyping was added so that TCR occurrence patterns could be studied. In the later analysis, no new phenotypic data were used to find candidate immune exposures; instead, reliance was placed on TCR beta sequences and their occurrence across donors. In an earlier analysis of 587 of the donors, high-throughput TCR beta sequencing was used to judge whether each TCR beta V gene segment behaved as functional or pseudogenic. Donor age, sex, ethnicity and CMV serostatus were collected together with the repertoire data. A later genetic analysis used genome-wide SNP genotypes for about 65% of the roughly 670 donors, treating that subset as a discovery cohort. Every discovery cohort repertoire had been produced on one sequencing platform. HLA typing included class I and class II loci at four-digit resolution. Typing coverage varied by locus: about 629-630 donors for A, B, C, DRB1 and DQB1; approximately 500 for DQA1; approximately 570 for DPA1; roughly 450 for DPB1. Because of strong linkage in the cohort, roughly 5 DR-DQ haplotypes were treated as single units for association and clustering. Across 398 genotyped donors of the cohort, an average of roughly 230,000 unique TCR beta nucleotide sequences per donor were sequenced, and about a sixth of those sequences were non-productive. What the study reported, not specific to this receptor: In a later analysis, the rate of TCR association differed among HLA loci, with DRB1 alleles having the most associated TCRs and HLA-C alleles having the fewest. The classifier was reported to diagnose cytomegalovirus status with high specificity and sensitivity in both the original cohort and the validation cohort. About 17 rarely observed V segments, including chromosome 9 orphons, were excluded from the earlier analysis of approximately 500 of the donors because counts were too low. Because HLA typing was unavailable for some donors at each locus, only the typed subset was used in association tests. The 87-base-pair reads could not distinguish some IMGT-functional V segments, including TRBV6-2 and TRBV6-3, so those segments were excluded. V-gene and J-gene trimming of TCR beta chains was associated with a missense DCLRE1C variant in a later genetic analysis, and the association was replicated in an independent cohort. The authors suggested that the approach could potentially be extended to other disease states and immunological phenotypes. When HLA alleles, especially DR and DQ, strongly co-occurred, TCR associations were difficult to assign to individual alleles. Several of the top co-occurrence clusters appeared to be linked to parvovirus B19, influenza, CMV and Epstein-Barr virus, according to a later analysis. Most CMV-associated TCR beta chains appeared to be HLA-restricted in a later analysis, and the HLA associations seemed to be driven largely by CMV exposure. According to a later genetic analysis, donors in an Asian-associated ancestry cluster had fewer N-insertions in productive TCRs than the approximately 630-donor mean. A later analysis associated some 17,000 TCR beta sequences with specific HLA alleles at a false discovery rate of 0.05. An earlier analysis of around 600 of the donors showed that most TCR beta V segments appeared in productive rearrangements either about 87% or about 30% of the time, which broadly matched IMGT annotations. A cluster of highly shared sequence variants was judged likely to be a technical artifact of the sequencing pipeline. CMV serostatus was the only immune exposure information available for the cohort. Only TCR beta chains were sequenced in this cohort, and the absence of alpha or paired-chain data limited detectable features. In vitro tests confirmed that a few of the cytomegalovirus-associated TCR beta chains recognize cytomegalovirus antigens. The study gave a list of some 150 TCR beta chains associated with cytomegalovirus. While some public TCRs were present in many individuals, most TCR sequences turned up only very rarely across donors. The presence/absence analyses assumed that sequencing depth was roughly uniform across donors, and that assumption may not be true. A further reported finding was that TCR beta sequences accurately predicted the HLA-A and HLA-B alleles for most subjects in the first cohort. Correlated functional status among segregating V segments might be attributable to linkage disequilibrium, but an unknown experimental factor could not be ruled out. A later analysis found that HLA-associated TCR beta chains were more clonally expanded and had lower generation probabilities than equally common non-associated chains.

The cohort was made up of 650 to 700 healthy bone marrow donors. At the time of sampling, all cohort members were nominally healthy, though unrecorded immune exposures were likely present. The donor was CMV seronegative and belonged to the group of over 350 seronegative cohort members. A peripheral blood sample was provided by each donor, and peripheral blood mononuclear cells were used for TCR beta sequencing. The Qiagen DNeasy Blood Extraction Kit was used to extract genomic DNA from the blood cell samples. The library was built by means of the immunoSEQ multiplex PCR assay. A mixture of 60 forward primers for TCR Vbeta segments and 13 reverse primers for TCR Jbeta segments was used in the multiplex PCR. The CDR3 region of rearranged TCR beta genes was amplified from genomic DNA with a multiplex PCR assay. On the Illumina HiSeq System, the amplified TCR beta libraries were sequenced as 87-base-pair reads. In the paper's pipeline: A later analysis tallied tens of millions of unique TCR beta chains across the 700 or so repertoires, and some 12 million of those chains were shared by two or more donors. A nearest-neighbor algorithm error-corrected the raw reads and collapsed the reads into unique sequences, merging closely related sequences to remove PCR and sequencing errors. V, D and J gene segments were assigned by aligning CDR3 sequences to IMGT reference sequences. For a sequence to be retained, a match of at least six nucleotides to both a V gene segment and a J gene segment was required. Rearrangements were called productive when the CDR3 lacked stop codons and stayed in frame with V and J; all others were non-productive. Following IMGT convention, CDR3 was defined as the stretch from the second conserved V-encoded cysteine up to the conserved J-encoded phenylalanine. Sequences without an unambiguous match to a single V gene segment were excluded from the earlier analysis of a few hundred of the donors. In an earlier analysis of 587 of the donors, a V segment was called functional when productive rearrangements were above 56.7%, and segregating when the standard deviation between donors exceeded 5%. A statistical classification framework was built for diagnosing cytomegalovirus status from the catalog of TCR beta chain sequences. V and J gene assignment, in a later analysis, came from comparing TCR nucleotide sequences with IMGT/GENE-DB human TR gene sequences. In a later analysis, CDR3 sequences and most-parsimonious VDJ recombination scenarios were assigned using the TCRdist pipeline. A later analysis defined each TCR beta chain by its CDR3 amino acid sequence plus V-gene family, and excluded reads lacking a unique V-gene family. As a way to deal with suspected cross-contamination and a sequencing artifact, a later analysis dropped nearly 600 nucleotide sequences that were highly shared and had low generation probability. In a later analysis, a clonal expansion index for each public chain was calculated from normalized within-repertoire ranks of inferred template counts. Generation probabilities in a later analysis came from a VDJ recombination model fitted to out-of-frame rearrangements, and those results were checked against IGoR. In a later analysis, TCR-TCR, TCR-HLA and TCR-CMV co-occurrence was scored with hypergeometric tests, and a repertoire-size bias correction was applied to TCR pairs. False discovery rates were estimated in a later analysis by permuting HLA or CMV assignments 20 times. In a later analysis, co-occurring TCRs were grouped using DBSCAN, and TCRdist sequence similarity was added for clustering within HLA-allele-positive subsets. Repertoires with fewer than 30,000 or more than 120,000 public chains were left out of co-occurrence clustering, as were about five repertoires with anomalous nucleotide sharing. In TCRdb, the immuneACCESS table is reduced to in-frame sequences with V and J assigned. These tables do not hold every clone; where another copy was compared, an unresolved V gene accounts for under half, and the others remain unexplained. V, J and clone size derive from that table, while D and trimming were established from the DNA sequence. The sample includes roughly 140,000 clones, with around 80% observed a single time. Clones ranked in the top ten supply less than 1.5% of the sample.

CDR1 and CDR2, per the germline V gene, are MNHNS and SASEGT. Relative to germline, V is missing 7 bases and J is missing 2 bases, with 7 bases of the junction outside any gene match. The CDR3, from cysteine to phenylalanine, totals 15 residues. This entry keeps only the CDR3 DNA: 45 bases, framed from base 1. On this clone: Its antigen target is currently unknown. The sample holds no much larger clone one base away, and base qualities are not on file.

The sequence links TRBV6-1 to TRBJ2-7; 11 central nucleotides agree with TRBD1. This receptor was identified in a female donor in good health and CMV-seronegative. Sample: PBMCs. At the DNA level, the sequence is TGTGCCAGCACCGAGGGGGGACAGGGGGCCTACGAGCAGTACTTC. This yields the protein CASTEGGQGAYEQYF.